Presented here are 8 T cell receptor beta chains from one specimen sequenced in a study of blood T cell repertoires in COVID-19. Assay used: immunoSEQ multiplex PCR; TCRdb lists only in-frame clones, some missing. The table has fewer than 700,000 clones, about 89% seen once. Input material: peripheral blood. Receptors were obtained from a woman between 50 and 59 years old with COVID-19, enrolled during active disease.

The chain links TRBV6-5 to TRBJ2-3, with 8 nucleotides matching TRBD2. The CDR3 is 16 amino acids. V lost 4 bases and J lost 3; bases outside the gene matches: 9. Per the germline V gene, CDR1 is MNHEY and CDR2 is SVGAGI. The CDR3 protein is CASSFLAGGPTDTQYF. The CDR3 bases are TGTGCCAGCAGTTTTCTGGCGGGGGGCCCGACAGATACGCAGTATTTT.

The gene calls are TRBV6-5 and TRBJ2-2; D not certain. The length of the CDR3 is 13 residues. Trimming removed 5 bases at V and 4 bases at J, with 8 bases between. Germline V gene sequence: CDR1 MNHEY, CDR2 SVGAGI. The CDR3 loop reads CASSTVITGELFF. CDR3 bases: TGTGCCAGCAGTACGGTGATCACCGGGGAGCTGTTTTTT.

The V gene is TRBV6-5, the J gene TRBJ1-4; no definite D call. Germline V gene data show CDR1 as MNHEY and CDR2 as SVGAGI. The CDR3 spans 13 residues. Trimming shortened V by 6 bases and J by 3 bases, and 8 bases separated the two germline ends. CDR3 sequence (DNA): TGTGCCAGCAGGAGCGTGGCTAATGAAAAACTGTTTTTT. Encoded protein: CASRSVANEKLFF.

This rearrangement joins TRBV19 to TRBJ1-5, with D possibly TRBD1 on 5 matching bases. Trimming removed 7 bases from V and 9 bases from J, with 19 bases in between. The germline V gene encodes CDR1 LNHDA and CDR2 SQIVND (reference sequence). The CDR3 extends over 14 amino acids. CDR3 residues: CASTDGGVSWPQHF. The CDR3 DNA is TGTGCCAGTACAGATGGGGGGGTTTCATGGCCCCAGCATTTT.

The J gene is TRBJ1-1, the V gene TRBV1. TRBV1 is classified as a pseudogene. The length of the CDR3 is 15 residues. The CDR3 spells CTSAGPKAGDTEAFF. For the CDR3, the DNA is TGCACCAGCGCCGGGCCCAAGGCGGGTGACACTGAAGCTTTCTTT.

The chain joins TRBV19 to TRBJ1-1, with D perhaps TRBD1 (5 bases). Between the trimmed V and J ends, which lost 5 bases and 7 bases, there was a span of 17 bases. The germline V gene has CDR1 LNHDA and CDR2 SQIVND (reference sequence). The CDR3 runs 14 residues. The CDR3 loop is CASSPALGRVEAFF. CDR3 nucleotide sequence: TGTGCCAGTAGTCCAGCCCTGGGCAGGGTTGAAGCTTTCTTT.

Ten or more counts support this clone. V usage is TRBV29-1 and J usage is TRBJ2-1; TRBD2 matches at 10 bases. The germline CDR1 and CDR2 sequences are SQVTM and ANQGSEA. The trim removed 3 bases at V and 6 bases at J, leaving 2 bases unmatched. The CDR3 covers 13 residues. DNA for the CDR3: TGCAGCGTTGAGGGGACTAGCGCCAATGAGCAGTTCTTC. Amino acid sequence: CSVEGTSANEQFF.

The CDR3 here is CASSETVVGAEQFF. CDR3 DNA sequence: TGTGCCAGCAGTGAAACAGTAGTAGGTGCTGAGCAGTTCTTC. The chain recombines TRBV25-1 with TRBJ2-1; D not certain. This CDR3 contains 14 residues. V lost 2 bases and J lost 9, with 14 bases in between. Germline assignment: CDR1 MGHDK and CDR2 SYGVNS.